The entry below gives a single T cell receptor (beta chain) sequence along with its context. The data were obtained in a study of blood T cells in healthy people across ages. The CDR3 runs 14 residues. From germline, CDR1 is MGHDK and CDR2 SYGVNS. The trim removed 2 bases at V and 5 bases at J, leaving 2 bases unmatched. A J-beta primer mix and a sample-barcoded 5' primer were used in a second PCR of about 7 to 12 cycles. MiXCR, run by TCRdb on the 5' RACE reads, gives a single entry per CDR3 protein. This sample has over 450,000 distinct CDR3 sequences; around 24% occur once, and the top ten carry under 9%. The same specimen was also included in a second study, on T cells of mothers and their children.

The TCR was taken from a boy younger than 18 in good health. The sample was blood. This rearrangement joins TRBV25-1 to TRBJ2-2, with TRBD2 matching 7 bases. The CDR3 DNA reads as TGTGCCAGCAGTGAACCCGGGGGGACCGGGGAGCTGTTTTTT. Translating it yields CASSEPGGTGELFF.